These 4 T cell receptor beta chains share one sample of origin, sequenced in a study of cytomegalovirus exposure and HLA in healthy donors. Primers for the PCR totalled 60 Vbeta and 13 Jbeta. Generated by immunoSEQ multiplex PCR, the TCRdb table keeps only in-frame clones and is missing some. This listing includes roughly 120,000 clones. The sequenced sample was PBMCs. These receptors were obtained from a man aged 18 to 29 in good health and CMV-seronegative.

The CDR3 DNA reads TGTGCCAGCTCGGGGTCTGAGGGCTATGGCTACACCTTC. Amino acid sequence: CASSGSEGYGYTF. The rearrangement links TRBV18 to TRBJ1-2; D not certain. CDR1 KGHSH and CDR2 LQKENI come from the germline V gene. The CDR3 runs 13 residues. The V gene lost 6 bases and the J gene lost 4 bases, with 12 bases spanning the gap.

The chain employs TRBV5-1 and TRBJ2-3; 9 bases are shared with TRBD2. The CDR3 is 16 amino acids. The V gene end was trimmed by 3 bases and the J gene end by 7 bases; junction bases not matched to a gene: 12. From germline, CDR1 is SGHRS and CDR2 YFSETQ. Here the CDR3 DNA reads TGCGCCAGCAGCTCGGCGGGTAGCGGGGGACAAAATACGCAGTATTTT. Its protein product is CASSSAGSGGQNTQYF.

The chain has TRBV6-1 and TRBJ2-2, with TRBD1 matching over 10 bases. The junction had 13 bases not matched to a gene; V was cut back by 4 bases and J by 2 bases. The CDR3 is made up of 19 amino acids. Germline CDR1 reads MNHNS; CDR2 reads SASEGT. This CDR3 reads CASSVPGQGTPLNTGELFF. For the CDR3, the DNA is TGTGCCAGCAGTGTCCCGGGACAGGGGACTCCCCTTAACACCGGGGAGCTGTTTTTT.

V gene TRBV11-3 combines with J gene TRBJ2-1, with 9 bases aligning to TRBD2. The CDR3 loop spans 16 amino acids. V dropped 1 base and J dropped 8; count of bases not matched to a gene: 9. The germline V gene has CDR1 SGHNT and CDR2 YENEEA. In DNA form, the CDR3 reads TGTGCCAGCAGCTTAGTTGGGGCGGGGGGGCAGTATGAGCAGTTCTTC. It translates to CASSLVGAGGQYEQFF.